Each of the 10 T cell receptor beta chains below was sequenced from the same sample in a study of blood T cell repertoires in COVID-19. The data were produced by immunoSEQ multiplex PCR, yet TCRdb's version contains in-frame clones alone and is incomplete. Seen here are hundreds of thousands of clones, under 85% observed once, and the top ten hold roughly 1.2%. Specimen: peripheral blood. Receptors originate from a woman in her 30s with COVID-19, enrolled during active disease.

The chain carries TRBV2 and TRBJ1-5; 7 nucleotides align to TRBD1. The CDR3 totals 14 residues. Germline-derived CDR1 and CDR2 are SNHLY and FYNNEI. V was clipped by 2 bases and J by 10 bases; unmatched bases: 8. Here the CDR3 reads CASSERGPDIPQHF. CDR3 bases: TGTGCCAGCAGTGAAAGGGGGCCTGATATACCCCAGCATTTT.

V and J are TRBV12-3 or TRBV12-4 and TRBJ2-2; tentatively, D is TRBD2 (5 bases). V was clipped by 7 bases and J by 6 bases, with 12 bases between them. The CDR3 length is 13 residues. CDR3 nucleotide sequence: TGTGCCAGCATTCTCGGGGTAGCCGGGGAGCTGTTTTTT. It is translated as CASILGVAGELFF.

Only a few counts were recorded for this clone. This rearrangement joins TRBV28 to TRBJ1-1, with D uncertain. The CDR3 is made up of 13 amino acids. Germline V CDR1 and CDR2: MDHEN, SYDVKM. V was shortened by 1 base and J by 7 bases, with 10 bases between the two germline ends. The CDR3 here is CASSLFAEDEAFF. In DNA form, the CDR3 reads TGTGCCAGCAGTTTATTTGCAGAAGATGAAGCTTTCTTT.

This clone was observed a few times. The rearrangement links TRBV7-2 to TRBJ2-7; D is perhaps TRBD2 (7 bases). Trimming shortened V by 1 base and J by 2 bases, and 12 bases separated the two germline ends. This CDR3 contains 15 residues. Germline CDR1 SGHTA, CDR2 FQGNSA. This chain's CDR3 is CASSLEAGAAYEQYF. The CDR3 bases are TGTGCCAGCAGCTTAGAGGCGGGGGCCGCCTACGAGCAGTACTTC.

This clone was recorded only once. V gene TRBV2 combines with J gene TRBJ1-2; D unresolved. The V and J ends lost 7 bases and 8 bases respectively, with 17 bases between them. Per germline, CDR1 SNHLY and CDR2 FYNNEI. The CDR3 runs to 13 residues. CDR3 nucleotides: TGTGCCAGCACCTACGGAGGCCCCGGCGGCTACACCTTC. Protein: CASTYGGPGGYTF.

V gene TRBV7-9 combines with J gene TRBJ2-5; D not certain. Germline CDR1 reads SEHNR; CDR2 reads FQNEAQ (reference sequence). This CDR3 contains 13 residues. Between the trimmed V and J ends, which lost 2 bases and 1 base, there was a span of 5 bases. The CDR3 protein is CASSLSGQETQYF. The CDR3 bases are TGTGCCAGCAGCTTATCAGGCCAAGAGACCCAGTACTTC.

This rearrangement joins TRBV7-2 to TRBJ2-2; 11 nucleotides align to TRBD2. The CDR3 sequence is 15 residues long. Trimming cost V 4 bases and J 3 bases; bases outside gene matches: 1. Germline CDR1 SGHTA, CDR2 FQGNSA. The CDR3 DNA reads as TGTGCCAGCAGCTGGGGACTAGCGGACACCGGGGAGCTGTTTTTT. As protein: CASSWGLADTGELFF. Together with reference TRBV7-2 and TRBJ2-2, the CDR3 gives the full variable domain: GAGVSQSPSNKVTEKGKDVELRCDPISGHTALYWYRQSLGQGLEFLIYFQGNSAPDKSGLPSDRFSAERTGGSVSTLTIQRTQQEDSAVYLCASSWGLADTGELFFGEGSRLTVL.

This clone has only a few counts. In DNA, the CDR3 is TGCGCCAGCAGTGTAGACAGGGTGAGCAATCAGCCCCAGCATTTT. Protein sequence: CASSVDRVSNQPQHF. V gene TRBV10-1 combines with J gene TRBJ1-5; 7 positions match TRBD1. Per the germline V gene, CDR1 is WNHNN and CDR2 is SYGVQD (reference sequence). The junction had 4 bases not matched to a gene; V was cut back by 4 bases and J by 1 base. The CDR3 consists of 15 residues.

The J gene is TRBJ2-2, the V gene TRBV7-2; D unclear. Deletions cut 1 base from V and 0 bases from J, with 6 bases between. Germline CDR1 is SGHTA and CDR2 is FQGNSA. The CDR3 covers 15 residues. CDR3 residues: CASSLVPANTGELFF. CDR3 DNA sequence: TGTGCCAGCAGCTTAGTCCCAGCGAACACCGGGGAGCTGTTTTTT.

V gene TRBV6-5 combines with J gene TRBJ2-7, with 8 bases aligning to TRBD2. The CDR3 sequence is 13 residues long. Germline values: CDR1 MNHEY, CDR2 SVGAGI. V was pared by 1 base and J by 7 bases, with 3 bases of the junction left unmatched. CDR3 amino acids: CASSYFRGGEQYF. DNA for the CDR3: TGTGCCAGCAGTTACTTTCGGGGGGGAGAGCAGTACTTC.